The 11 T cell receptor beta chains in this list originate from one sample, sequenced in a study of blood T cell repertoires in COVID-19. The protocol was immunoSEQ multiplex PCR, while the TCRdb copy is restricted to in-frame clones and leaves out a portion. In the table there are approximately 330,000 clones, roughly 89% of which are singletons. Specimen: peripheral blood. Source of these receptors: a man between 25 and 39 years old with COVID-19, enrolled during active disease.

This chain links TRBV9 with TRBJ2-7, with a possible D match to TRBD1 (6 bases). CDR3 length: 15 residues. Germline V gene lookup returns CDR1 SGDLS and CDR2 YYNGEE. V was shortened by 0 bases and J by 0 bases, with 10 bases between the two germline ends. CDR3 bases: TGTGCCAGCAGCGTAGCCGACAGGAGCTCCTACGAGCAGTACTTC. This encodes CASSVADRSSYEQYF.

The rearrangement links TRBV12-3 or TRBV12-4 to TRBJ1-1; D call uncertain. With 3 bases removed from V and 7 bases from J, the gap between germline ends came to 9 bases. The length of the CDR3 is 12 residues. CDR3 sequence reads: CASSFGLGEAFF. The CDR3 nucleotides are TGTGCCAGCAGTTTCGGGTTGGGTGAAGCTTTCTTT.

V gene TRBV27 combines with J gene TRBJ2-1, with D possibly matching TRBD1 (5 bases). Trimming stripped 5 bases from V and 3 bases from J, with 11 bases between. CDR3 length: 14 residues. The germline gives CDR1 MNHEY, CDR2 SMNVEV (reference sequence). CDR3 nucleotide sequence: TGTGCCAGCAGTCCCCGGACAAACTACAATGAGCAGTTCTTC. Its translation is CASSPRTNYNEQFF.

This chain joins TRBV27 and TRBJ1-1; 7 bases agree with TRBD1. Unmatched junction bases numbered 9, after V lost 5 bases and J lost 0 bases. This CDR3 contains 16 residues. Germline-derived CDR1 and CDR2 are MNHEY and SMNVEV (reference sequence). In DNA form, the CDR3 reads TGTGCCAGCAGTACCAAGCCGGGACAGATGAACACTGAAGCTTTCTTT. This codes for CASSTKPGQMNTEAFF.

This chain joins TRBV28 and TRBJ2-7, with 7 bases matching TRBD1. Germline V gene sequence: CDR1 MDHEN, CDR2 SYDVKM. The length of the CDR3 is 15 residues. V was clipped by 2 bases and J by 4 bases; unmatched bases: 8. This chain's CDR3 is CASSLPAGGEYEQYF. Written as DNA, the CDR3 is TGTGCCAGCAGTTTACCGGCAGGGGGTGAGTACGAGCAGTACTTC. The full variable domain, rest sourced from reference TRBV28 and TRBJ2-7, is DVKVTQSSRYLVKRTGEKVFLECVQDMDHENMFWYRQDPGLGLRLIYFSYDVKMKEKGDIPEGYSVSREKKERFSLILESASTNQTSMYLCASSLPAGGEYEQYFGPGTRLTVT.

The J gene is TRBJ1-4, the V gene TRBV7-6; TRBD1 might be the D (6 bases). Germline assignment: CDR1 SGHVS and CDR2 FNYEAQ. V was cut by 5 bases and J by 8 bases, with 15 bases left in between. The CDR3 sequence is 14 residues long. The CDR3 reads CASSPRGWSEKLFF. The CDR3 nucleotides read TGTGCCAGCAGCCCCAGGGGCTGGAGCGAAAAACTGTTTTTT.

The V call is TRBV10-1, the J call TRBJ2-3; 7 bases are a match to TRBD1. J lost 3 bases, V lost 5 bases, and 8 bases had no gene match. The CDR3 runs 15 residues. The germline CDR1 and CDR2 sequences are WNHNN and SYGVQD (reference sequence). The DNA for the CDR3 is TGCGCCAGCAGTAGAACAGGGGAGAGGACAGATACGCAGTATTTT. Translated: CASSRTGERTDTQYF.

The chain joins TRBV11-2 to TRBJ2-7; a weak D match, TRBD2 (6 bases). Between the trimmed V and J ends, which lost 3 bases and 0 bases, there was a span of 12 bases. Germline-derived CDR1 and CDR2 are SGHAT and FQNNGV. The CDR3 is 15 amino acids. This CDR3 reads CASSLGLSSSYEQYF. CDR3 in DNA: TGTGCCAGCAGCTTGGGACTTTCGAGCTCCTACGAGCAGTACTTC.

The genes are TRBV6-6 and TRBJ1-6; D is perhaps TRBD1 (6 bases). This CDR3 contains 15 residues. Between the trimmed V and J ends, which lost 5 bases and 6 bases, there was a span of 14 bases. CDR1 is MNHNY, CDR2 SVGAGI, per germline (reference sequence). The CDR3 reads CASSIERGFNSPLHF. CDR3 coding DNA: TGTGCCAGCAGTATCGAGAGGGGGTTTAATTCACCCCTCCACTTT.

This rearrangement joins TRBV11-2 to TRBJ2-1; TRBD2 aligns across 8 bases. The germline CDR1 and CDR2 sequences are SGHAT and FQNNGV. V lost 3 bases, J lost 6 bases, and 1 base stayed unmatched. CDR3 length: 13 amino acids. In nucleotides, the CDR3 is TGTGCCAGCAGCTTCCGGGAGGGCAATGAGCAGTTCTTC. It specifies CASSFREGNEQFF. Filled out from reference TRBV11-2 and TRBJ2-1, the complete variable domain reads EAGVAQSPRYKIIEKRQSVAFWCNPISGHATLYWYQQILGQGPKLLIQFQNNGVVDDSQLPKDRFSAERLKGVDSTLKIQPAKLEDSAVYLCASSFREGNEQFFGPGTRLTVL.

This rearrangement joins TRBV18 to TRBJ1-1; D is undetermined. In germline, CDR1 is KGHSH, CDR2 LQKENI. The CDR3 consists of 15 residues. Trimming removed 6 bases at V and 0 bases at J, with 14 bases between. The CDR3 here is CASSQTEELNTEAFF. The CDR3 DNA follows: TGTGCCAGCTCCCAGACGGAGGAATTGAACACTGAAGCTTTCTTT.